Sequencing of this TCR beta chain was carried out in a study of shared clonotypes between healthy human individuals. Study-wide findings and caveats: Tissues were not sampled, only blood, and their repertoires likely differ. The study found lower generation probabilities in non-shared clonotypes than in those shared by all four donors.

Measured with immunoSEQ multiplex PCR; TCRdb has only the in-frame clones, and not every one. The data show around 2.1 million clones, with approximately 94% seen just once and 1.5% to 2% held by the top ten. About this clone: Its antigen is unknown.

CDR3 length equals 15 residues. In germline, CDR1 is MDHEN, CDR2 SYDVKM. Trimming took 2 bases from V and 8 from J; bases not matched to a gene: 9. Only CD45RO-negative cells positively selected for CCR7 counted as naive CD8 cells, so terminally differentiated effector memory CD45RA+ cells were excluded. The sample was naive CD8+ T cells from PBMCs. The sequence was obtained from a man between 18 and 29 years old in good health. Some clones in this sample may be carry-over from other donors' samples. The chain uses TRBV28 and TRBJ2-1, with 7 bases matching TRBD2. DNA of the CDR3: TGTGCCAGCAGTTTACGACCCGGGCTAGCGGATGAGCAGTTCTTC. Translating it yields CASSLRPGLADEQFF.